What follows are 3 T cell receptor beta chains derived from one specimen sequenced in a study of beta chain features in type 1 diabetes. Findings of the study overall: Type 1 diabetes patients showed a moderate but significant shortening of TCRB CDR3s in all four CD4+ subsets.

Reverse transcription of all isolated RNA meant that expressed TCRB transcripts were sequenced. Using immunoSEQ multiplex PCR, the repertoire was profiled, and TCRdb retains in-frame clones only, with some absent. The top ten clones hold less than 3% of a sample with 100,000 to 150,000 clones, around 15% of them seen once. Antigen specificity for these receptors is unknown. Sequenced input: central memory CD4+ T cells from blood. Receptors originate from a young man with type 1 diabetes.

V is TRBV21-1 and J is TRBJ2-3; TRBD1 is the table's D call and was not checked against the DNA. TRBV21-1 is a pseudogene locus. The length of the CDR3 is 20 residues. The CDR3 sequence: CASSKAPPGQGEGATDTQYF. DNA of the CDR3: TGTGCCAGCAGCAAAGCCCCCCCTGGACAGGGAGAGGGAGCGACAGATACGCAGTATTTT.

The J gene is TRBJ2-3, the V gene TRBV7-8; no firm D call. This CDR3 has 13 residues. Trimming took off 1 base at V and 7 bases at J, with 9 bases between the two ends. In germline, CDR1 is SGHVS, CDR2 FQNEAQ. CDR3 loop: CASSLVKDHTQYF. CDR3 DNA: TGTGCCAGCAGCTTAGTGAAGGACCATACGCAGTATTTT.

The rearrangement uses TRBV7-9 and TRBJ1-3; D unclear. This CDR3 is built from 14 residues. Trimming pared 5 bases from V and 1 base from J, leaving 9 bases between. Per the germline V gene, CDR1 is SEHNR and CDR2 is FQNEAQ (reference sequence). The DNA of the CDR3 is TGTGCCAGCAGCGCCCGGGGATCTGGAAACACCATATATTTT. Encoded protein: CASSARGSGNTIYF.